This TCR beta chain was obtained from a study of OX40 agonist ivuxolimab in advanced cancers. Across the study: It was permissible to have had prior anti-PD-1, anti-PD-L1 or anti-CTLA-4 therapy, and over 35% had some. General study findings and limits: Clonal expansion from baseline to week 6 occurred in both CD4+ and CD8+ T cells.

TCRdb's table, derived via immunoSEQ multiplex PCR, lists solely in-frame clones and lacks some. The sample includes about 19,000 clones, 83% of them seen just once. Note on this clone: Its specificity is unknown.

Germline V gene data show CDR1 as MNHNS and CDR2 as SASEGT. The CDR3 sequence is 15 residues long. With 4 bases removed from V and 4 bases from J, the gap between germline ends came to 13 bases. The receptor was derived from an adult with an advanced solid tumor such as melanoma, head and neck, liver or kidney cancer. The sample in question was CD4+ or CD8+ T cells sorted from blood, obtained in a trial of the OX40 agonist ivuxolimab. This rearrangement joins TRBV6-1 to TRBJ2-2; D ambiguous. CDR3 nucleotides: TGTGCCAGCAGTGGAAGATCAGGAGTCACCGGGGAGCTGTTTTTT. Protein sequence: CASSGRSGVTGELFF.